The present T cell receptor (beta chain) was sequenced within a study of blood T cell repertoires in COVID-19. Some clones are missing from TCRdb's copy, which holds only in-frame ones; the method was immunoSEQ multiplex PCR. Altogether just over 350,000 clones are present, about 86% being singletons, with the ten largest covering around 7.4%. The germline gives CDR1 SGHRS, CDR2 YFSETQ. The CDR3 length is 17 residues. Trimming at V came to 0 bases and at J to 3 bases, leaving 2 bases not matched to a gene. V is TRBV5-1 and J is TRBJ2-1; 14 nucleotides align to TRBD2. What was sequenced was peripheral blood. This TCR was sampled from a woman between 55 and 75 years old with COVID-19, enrolled during active disease. In nucleotides, the CDR3 is TGCGCCAGCAGCTTGGGTGGGACTAGCGGGGGCTACAATGAGCAGTTCTTC. Translating gives CASSLGGTSGGYNEQFF.